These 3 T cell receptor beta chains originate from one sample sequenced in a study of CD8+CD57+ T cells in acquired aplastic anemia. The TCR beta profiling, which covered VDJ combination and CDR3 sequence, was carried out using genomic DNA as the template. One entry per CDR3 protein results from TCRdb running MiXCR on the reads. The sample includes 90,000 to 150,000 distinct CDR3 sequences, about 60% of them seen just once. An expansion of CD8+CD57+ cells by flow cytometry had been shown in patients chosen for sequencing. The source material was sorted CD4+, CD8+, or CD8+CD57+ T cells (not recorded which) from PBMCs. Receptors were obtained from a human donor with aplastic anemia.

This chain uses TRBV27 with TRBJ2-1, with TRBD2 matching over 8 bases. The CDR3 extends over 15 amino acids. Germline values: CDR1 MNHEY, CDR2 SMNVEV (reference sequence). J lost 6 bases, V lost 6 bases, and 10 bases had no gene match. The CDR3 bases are TGTGCCAGCAGCTGGGGACTAGAGTGGGTCAATGAGCAGTTCTTC. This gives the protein CASSWGLEWVNEQFF.

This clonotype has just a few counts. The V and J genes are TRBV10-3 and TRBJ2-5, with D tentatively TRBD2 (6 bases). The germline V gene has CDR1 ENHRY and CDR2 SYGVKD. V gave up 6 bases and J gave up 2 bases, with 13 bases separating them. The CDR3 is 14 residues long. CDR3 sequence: CAIRGGGDQETQYF. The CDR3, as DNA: TGTGCCATCAGGGGTGGAGGGGATCAAGAGACCCAGTACTTC.

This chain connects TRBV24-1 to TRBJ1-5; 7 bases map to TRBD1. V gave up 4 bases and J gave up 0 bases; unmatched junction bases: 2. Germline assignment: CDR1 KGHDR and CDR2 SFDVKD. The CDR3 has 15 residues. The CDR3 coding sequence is TGTGCCACCAGTGAGGACAGGCTTAGCAATCAGCCCCAGCATTTT. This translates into CATSEDRLSNQPQHF.